This paragraph covers one TCR beta chain sequence. The CDR3 loop spans 11 amino acids. V lost 11 bases, J lost 5 bases, and 12 bases lay in between. Per the study methods: Cell counts per sample came from amplifying reference gene primers. Here immunoSEQ multiplex PCR was the method, and the copy in TCRdb shows in-frame clones only, minus some. V, J and clone size derive from that table, while D and trimming were established from the DNA sequence. The repertoire holds approximately 100,000 clones, over 65% seen once, with 15% to 20% in the top ten. The source of the sample is a study of blood T cell repertoires in COVID-19. About the research overall: COVID-19 samples collected from the United States, Italy and Spain covered acute and convalescent phases. Sources were T cells, B-cell-depleted T cells, or PBMCs; the material itself was cDNA or gDNA.

This sequence was found in a woman aged 55-69 years with acute or convalescent COVID-19. The sequencing sample was made of peripheral blood. The chain recombines TRBV12-3 or TRBV12-4 with TRBJ1-1, with D maybe TRBD1 (5 bases). CDR3 region: CAAQKGTEAFF. In DNA, the CDR3 is TGTGCCGCTCAGAAGGGGACTGAAGCTTTCTTT.